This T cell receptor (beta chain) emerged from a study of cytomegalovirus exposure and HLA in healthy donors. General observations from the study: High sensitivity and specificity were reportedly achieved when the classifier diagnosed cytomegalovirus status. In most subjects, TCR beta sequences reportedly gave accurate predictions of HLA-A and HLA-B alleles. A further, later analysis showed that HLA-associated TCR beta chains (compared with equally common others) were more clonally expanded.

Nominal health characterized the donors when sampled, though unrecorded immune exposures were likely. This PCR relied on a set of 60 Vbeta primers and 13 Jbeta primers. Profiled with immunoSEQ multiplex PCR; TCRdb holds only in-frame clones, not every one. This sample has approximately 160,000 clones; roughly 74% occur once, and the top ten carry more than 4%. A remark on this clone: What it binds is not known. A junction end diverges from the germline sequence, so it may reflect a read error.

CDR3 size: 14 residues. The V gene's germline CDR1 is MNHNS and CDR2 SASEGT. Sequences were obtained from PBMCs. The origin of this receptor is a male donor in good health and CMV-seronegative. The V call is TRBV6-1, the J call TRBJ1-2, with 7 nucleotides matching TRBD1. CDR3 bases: TGTGCCAGCAGAGAAGGACAGGTCTACTATGGCTACACCTTC. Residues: CASREGQVYYGYTF.